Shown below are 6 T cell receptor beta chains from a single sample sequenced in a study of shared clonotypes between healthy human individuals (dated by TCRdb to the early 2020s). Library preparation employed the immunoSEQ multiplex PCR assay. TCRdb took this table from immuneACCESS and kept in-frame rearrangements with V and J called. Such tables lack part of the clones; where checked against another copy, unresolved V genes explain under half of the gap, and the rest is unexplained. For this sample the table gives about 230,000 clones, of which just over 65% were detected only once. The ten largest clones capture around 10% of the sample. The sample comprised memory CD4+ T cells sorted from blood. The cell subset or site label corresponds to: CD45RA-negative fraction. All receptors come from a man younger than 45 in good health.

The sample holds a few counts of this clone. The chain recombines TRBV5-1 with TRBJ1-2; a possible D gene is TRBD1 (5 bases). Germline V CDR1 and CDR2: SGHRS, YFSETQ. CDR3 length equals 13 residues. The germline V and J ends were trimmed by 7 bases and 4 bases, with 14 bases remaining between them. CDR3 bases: TGCGCCAGCGCACAGGATGTACGCTATGGCTACACCTTC. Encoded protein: CASAQDVRYGYTF.

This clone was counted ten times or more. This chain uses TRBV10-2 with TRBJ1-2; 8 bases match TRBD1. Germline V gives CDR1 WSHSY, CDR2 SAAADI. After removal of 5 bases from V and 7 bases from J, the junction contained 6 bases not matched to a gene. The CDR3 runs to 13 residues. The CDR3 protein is CASSPDRVSGYTF. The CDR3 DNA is TGCGCCAGCAGTCCGGACAGGGTCTCTGGCTACACCTTC.

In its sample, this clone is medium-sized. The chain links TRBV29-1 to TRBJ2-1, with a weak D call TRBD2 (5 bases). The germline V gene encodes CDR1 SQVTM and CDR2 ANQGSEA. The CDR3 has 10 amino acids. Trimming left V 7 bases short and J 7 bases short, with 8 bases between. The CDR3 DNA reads TGCAGCGCGTGGGAGAATGAGCAGTTCTTC. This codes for CSAWENEQFF.

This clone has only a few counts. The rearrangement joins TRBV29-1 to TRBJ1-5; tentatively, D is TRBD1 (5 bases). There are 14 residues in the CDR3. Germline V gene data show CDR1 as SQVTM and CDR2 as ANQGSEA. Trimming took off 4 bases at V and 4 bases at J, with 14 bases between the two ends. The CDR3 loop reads CSVGPWGFNQPQHF. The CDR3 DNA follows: TGCAGCGTTGGACCGTGGGGGTTTAATCAGCCCCAGCATTTT.

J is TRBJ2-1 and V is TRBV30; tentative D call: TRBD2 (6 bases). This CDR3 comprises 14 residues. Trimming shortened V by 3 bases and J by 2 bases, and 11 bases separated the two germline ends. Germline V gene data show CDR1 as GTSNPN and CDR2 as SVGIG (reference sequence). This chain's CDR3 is CAWSPDYPYNEQFF. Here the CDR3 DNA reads TGTGCCTGGAGCCCGGACTACCCCTACAATGAGCAGTTCTTC.

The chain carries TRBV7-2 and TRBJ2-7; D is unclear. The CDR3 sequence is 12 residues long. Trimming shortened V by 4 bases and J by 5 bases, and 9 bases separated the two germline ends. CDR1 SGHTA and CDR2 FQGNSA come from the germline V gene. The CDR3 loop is CASSSTRHEQYF. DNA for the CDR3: TGTGCCAGCAGCTCGACCAGACACGAGCAGTACTTC.